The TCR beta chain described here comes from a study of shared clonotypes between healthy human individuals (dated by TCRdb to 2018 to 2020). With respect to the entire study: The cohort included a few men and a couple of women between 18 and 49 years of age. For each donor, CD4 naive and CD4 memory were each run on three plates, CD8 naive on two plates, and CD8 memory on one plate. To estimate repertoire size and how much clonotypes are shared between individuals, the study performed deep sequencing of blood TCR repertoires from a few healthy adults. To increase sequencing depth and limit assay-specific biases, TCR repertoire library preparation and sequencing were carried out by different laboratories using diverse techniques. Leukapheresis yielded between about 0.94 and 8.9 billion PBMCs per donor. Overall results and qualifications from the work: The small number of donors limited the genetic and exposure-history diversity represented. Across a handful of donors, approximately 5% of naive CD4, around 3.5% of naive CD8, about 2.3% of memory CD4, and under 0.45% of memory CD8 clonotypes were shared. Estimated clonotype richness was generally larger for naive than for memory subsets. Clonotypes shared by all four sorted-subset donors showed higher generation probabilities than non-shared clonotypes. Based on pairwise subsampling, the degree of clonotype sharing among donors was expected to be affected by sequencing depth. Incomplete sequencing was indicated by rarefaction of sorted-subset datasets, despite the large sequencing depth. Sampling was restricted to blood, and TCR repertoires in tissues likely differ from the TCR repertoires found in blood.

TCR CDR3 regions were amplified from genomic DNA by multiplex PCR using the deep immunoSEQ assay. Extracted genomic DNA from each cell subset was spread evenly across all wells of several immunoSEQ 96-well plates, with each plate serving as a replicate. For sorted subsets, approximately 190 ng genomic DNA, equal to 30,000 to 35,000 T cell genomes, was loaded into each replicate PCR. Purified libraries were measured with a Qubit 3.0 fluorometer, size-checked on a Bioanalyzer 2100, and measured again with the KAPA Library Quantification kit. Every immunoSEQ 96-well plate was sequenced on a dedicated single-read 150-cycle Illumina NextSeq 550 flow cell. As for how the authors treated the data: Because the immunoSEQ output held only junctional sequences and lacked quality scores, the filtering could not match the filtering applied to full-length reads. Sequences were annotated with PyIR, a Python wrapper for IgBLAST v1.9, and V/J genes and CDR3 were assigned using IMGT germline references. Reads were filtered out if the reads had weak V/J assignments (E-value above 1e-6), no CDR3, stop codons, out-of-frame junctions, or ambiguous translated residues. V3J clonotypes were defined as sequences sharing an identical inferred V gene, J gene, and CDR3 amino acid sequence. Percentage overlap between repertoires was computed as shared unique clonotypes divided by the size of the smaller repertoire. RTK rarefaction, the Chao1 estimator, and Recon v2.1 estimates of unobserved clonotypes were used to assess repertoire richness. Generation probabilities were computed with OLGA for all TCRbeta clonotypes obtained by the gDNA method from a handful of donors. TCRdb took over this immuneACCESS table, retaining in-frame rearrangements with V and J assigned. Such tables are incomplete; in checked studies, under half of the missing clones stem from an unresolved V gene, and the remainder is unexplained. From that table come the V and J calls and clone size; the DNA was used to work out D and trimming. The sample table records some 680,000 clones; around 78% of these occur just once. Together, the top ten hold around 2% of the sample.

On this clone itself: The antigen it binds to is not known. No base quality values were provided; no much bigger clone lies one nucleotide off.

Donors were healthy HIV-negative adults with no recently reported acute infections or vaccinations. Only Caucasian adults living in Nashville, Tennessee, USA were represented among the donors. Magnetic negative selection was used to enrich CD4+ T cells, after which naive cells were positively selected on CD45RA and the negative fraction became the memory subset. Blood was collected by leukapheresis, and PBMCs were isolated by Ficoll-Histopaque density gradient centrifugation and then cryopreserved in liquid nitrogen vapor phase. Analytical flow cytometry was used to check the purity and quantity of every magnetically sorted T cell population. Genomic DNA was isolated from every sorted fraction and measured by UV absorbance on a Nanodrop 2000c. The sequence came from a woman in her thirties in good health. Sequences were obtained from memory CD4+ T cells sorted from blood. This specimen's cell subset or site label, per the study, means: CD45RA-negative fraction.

The bases are TGTGCCAGCAGCCTCTTTATCACAGATACGCAGTATTTT. Its amino acids are CASSLFITDTQYF. This chain joins TRBV27 to TRBJ2-3; the D gene identity is not certain. The CDR3 covers 13 residues, taking in both the cysteine and the phenylalanine. Only the CDR3 region is kept as DNA, spanning 39 bases read in frame from base 1. Trimming at the junction amounts to 6 bases on V and 2 bases on J, and the germline ends lie 9 bases apart. The CDR1 and CDR2 encoded by the germline V gene (reference sequence) are MNHEY and SMNVEV.